Listed below are T cell receptor beta chains from one sample, sequenced in a study of tumor-infiltrating lymphocytes in localized non-small cell lung cancer. Clones were sequenced by immunoSEQ multiplex PCR, and TCRdb holds only the in-frame ones, with some missing. The repertoire includes about 23,000 clones, just under 70% of them detected once, and under 15% sits in the top ten. The sequenced sample consisted of lung tumor tissue. These receptor sequences come from a human donor with non-small cell lung cancer. CDR3s leave out the opening cysteine and the closing phenylalanine or tryptophan. D genes are given only for firm matches.

>TRBJ2-7|TRBV18|NA
ASSHSYEQY
>TRBJ2-5|TRBV27|TRBD2
ASSPGLAVGQETQY
>TRBJ2-7|TRBV7-6|NA
ASSLQALSSYEQY
>TRBJ2-3|TRBV19|NA
ASSIDPRFGGVTDTQY
>TRBJ1-3|TRBV7-8|NA
ASRAGSGNTIY
>TRBJ2-7|TRBV2|TRBD2
ASSRSGTSAREQY
>TRBJ2-1|TRBV14|TRBD2
ASSQGLAGNEQF
>TRBJ2-5|TRBV5-4|NA
ASSSQALGVRTQY
>TRBJ1-1|TRBV27|NA
ASRKQGNTEAF
>TRBJ2-5|TRBV9|TRBD1
ASSRIGQGQETQY
>TRBJ1-5|TRBV4-1|NA
ASSQDGMYSNQPQH
>TRBJ1-5|TRBV27|NA
ASSLGPNQPQH
>TRBJ1-1|TRBV11-2|NA
ASSPLRQKNTEAF
>TRBJ2-5|TRBV7-9|NA
ASSFDVEETQY
>TRBJ1-1|TRBV28|NA
ASSLATEAF
>TRBJ2-1|TRBV19|TRBD1
ASSISDRGHNEQF
>TRBJ2-7|TRBV5-8|NA
ASSLAPETYEQY
>TRBJ1-6|TRBV5-6|NA
ASSFQGRNSPLH
>TRBJ1-1|TRBV5-4|NA
ASSSTGIDTEAF
>TRBJ1-2|TRBV6-4|NA
ASSDSPEGGYT
>TRBJ1-1|TRBV2|NA
ASSAQQGNTEAF
>TRBJ2-1|TRBV29-1|TRBD2
SVESPLLAGGNNEQF
>TRBJ2-3|TRBV7-3|NA
ASSLIVGRDTQY
>TRBJ1-4|TRBV19|NA
ASSIQGAANEKLF
>TRBJ1-1|TRBV10-3|TRBD1
AISQPTGTLRNTEAF
>TRBJ2-7|TRBV11-2|NA
ASSFGAGSSYEQY